Below, 13 T cell receptor beta chains from the same sample are listed, as sequenced in a study of cytomegalovirus exposure and HLA in healthy donors. Primers for the PCR totalled 60 Vbeta and 13 Jbeta. Produced via immunoSEQ multiplex PCR; TCRdb's table is partial and in-frame only. The table has 93,000 or so clones, approximately 79% seen once. Sequencing input: PBMCs. The receptors come from a man over 45 in good health and CMV-seropositive.

The chain recombines TRBV30 with TRBJ2-2, with 14 bases lining up with TRBD2. The CDR3 totals 15 residues. The ends lost 1 base at V and 9 bases at J; junction bases unmatched: 4. Germline loops: CDR1 GTSNPN, CDR2 SVGIG (reference sequence). The chain's CDR3 is CAWSGTSGRLRELFF. The CDR3, as DNA: TGTGCCTGGAGTGGGACTAGCGGGAGGCTCAGGGAGCTGTTTTTT.

This clone was seen just once. The chain carries TRBV6-1 and TRBJ1-4, with 8 nucleotides matching TRBD1. V gave up 2 bases and J gave up 7 bases; unmatched junction bases: 6. Germline assignment: CDR1 MNHNS and CDR2 SASEGT. The CDR3 extends over 15 amino acids. The CDR3 loop reads CASSETQGASEKLFF. The CDR3, as DNA: TGTGCCAGCAGTGAAACTCAGGGGGCGAGTGAAAAACTGTTTTTT.

The V call is TRBV5-1, the J call TRBJ2-5; 7 nucleotides agree with TRBD2. Per the germline V gene, CDR1 is SGHRS and CDR2 is YFSETQ. The CDR3 totals 15 residues. J was trimmed by 2 bases and V by 6 bases; bases with no gene match: 10. CDR3: CASISSGAPQETQYF. Written as DNA, the CDR3 is TGCGCCAGCATTTCCAGCGGGGCACCACAAGAGACCCAGTACTTC. Using reference TRBV5-1 and TRBJ2-5 for the parts outside the CDR3, the full variable domain is KAGVTQTPRYLIKTRGQQVTLSCSPISGHRSVSWYQQTPGQGLQFLFEYFSETQRNKGNFPGRFSGRQFSNSRSEMNVSTLELGDSALYLCASISSGAPQETQYFGPGTRLLVL.

This chain connects TRBV27 to TRBJ1-2; TRBD1 aligns across 10 bases. V trimming: 7 bases; J trimming: 5 bases; junction bases outside the gene matches: 7. The CDR3 totals 14 residues. Germline CDR1 and CDR2: MNHEY and SMNVEV (reference sequence). Here the CDR3 reads CASTPGQGIYGYTF. The CDR3 coding sequence is TGTGCCAGCACCCCGGGACAGGGGATATATGGCTACACCTTC.

The chain uses TRBV19 and TRBJ2-4; D not resolved. The CDR3 contains 15 residues. Germline-derived CDR1 and CDR2 are LNHDA and SQIVND (reference sequence). V lost 0 bases and J lost 12, with 18 bases in between. CDR3 nucleotide sequence: TGTGCCAGTAGTATAGATTACAGCATCCAACCCGGTCAGTACTTC. Encoded protein: CASSIDYSIQPGQYF.

This clone was seen a handful of times. The chain employs TRBV5-1 and TRBJ2-1; 15 bases fit TRBD2. V lost 3 bases and J lost 7; bases outside the gene matches: 2. Germline CDR1 reads SGHRS; CDR2 reads YFSETQ. The CDR3 is 15 residues long. CDR3 protein: CASSSGLAGGNEQFF. For the CDR3, the DNA is TGCGCCAGCAGCTCGGGACTAGCGGGAGGTAATGAGCAGTTCTTC.

V usage is TRBV5-6 and J usage is TRBJ2-5; maybe TRBD2 (6 bases). Trimming left V 6 bases short and J 3 bases short, with 15 bases between. This CDR3 has 14 residues. The germline V gene has CDR1 SGHDT and CDR2 YYEEEE. CDR3 sequence reads: CASTSPTSEETQYF. The CDR3 DNA sequence: TGTGCCAGCACCTCACCGACTAGTGAAGAGACCCAGTACTTC. Full variable domain (missing parts from reference TRBV5-6 and TRBJ2-5): DAGVTQSPTHLIKTRGQQVTLRCSPKSGHDTVSWYQQALGQGPQFIFQYYEEEERQRGNFPDRFSGHQFPNYSSELNVNALLLGDSALYLCASTSPTSEETQYFGPGTRLLVL.

V gene TRBV27 combines with J gene TRBJ1-3; possibly TRBD1 for D (6 bases). The length of the CDR3 is 17 residues. V lost 7 bases and J lost 4, with 23 bases in between. From germline, CDR1 is MNHEY and CDR2 SMNVEV (reference sequence). The CDR3 region has the DNA TGTGCCAGCAAAAACCGCCGGACAGCCCGAGGGGGAAACACCATATATTTT. This sequence encodes CASKNRRTARGGNTIYF.

The rearrangement links TRBV28 to TRBJ2-7; a possible D gene is TRBD1 (6 bases). V lost 4 bases and J 5 bases, leaving 9 bases between the germline ends. This CDR3 is 12 amino acids long. Germline CDR1 MDHEN, CDR2 SYDVKM. CDR3 DNA: TGTGCCAGCAGTTACAGGGCCAACGAGCAGTACTTC. This sequence encodes CASSYRANEQYF.

This clone was counted between two and nine times. The V and J genes are TRBV9 and TRBJ2-3, with 14 nucleotides matching TRBD2. The V gene end was trimmed by 3 bases and the J gene end by 4 bases; junction bases not matched to a gene: 13. Germline V gene sequence: CDR1 SGDLS, CDR2 YYNGEE. The CDR3 sequence is 19 residues long. The CDR3 loop is CASSDKPGTSGRGSDTQYF. The CDR3 bases are TGTGCCAGCAGCGACAAGCCGGGGACTAGCGGGAGAGGATCAGATACGCAGTATTTT.

The J gene is TRBJ1-3, the V gene TRBV30; no reliable D call. Germline V gives CDR1 GTSNPN, CDR2 SVGIG (reference sequence). Trimming removed 2 bases from V and 3 bases from J, with 8 bases in between. This CDR3 has 13 residues. CDR3 nucleotides: TGTGCCTGGAGTTCAGGCCATGGAAACACCATATATTTT. Protein sequence: CAWSSGHGNTIYF.

The chain uses TRBV7-9 and TRBJ2-3, with D tentatively TRBD1 (6 bases). Germline CDR1 and CDR2: SEHNR and FQNEAQ (reference sequence). This CDR3 region has 15 residues. V shed 2 bases and J shed 2 bases, with 11 bases lying between them. DNA of the CDR3: TGTGCCAGCAGCTTAAGAGGGGGATTCACAGATACGCAGTATTTT. Translating it yields CASSLRGGFTDTQYF.

This chain joins TRBV7-8 and TRBJ2-1, with 13 bases aligning to TRBD2. Germline CDR1 and CDR2: SGHVS and FQNEAQ. With 5 bases clipped from V and 4 bases from J, the junction kept 2 bases outside the gene matches. This CDR3 region has 15 residues. The CDR3, as DNA: TGTGCCAGCAGCGCGGGACTAGCGGGATACAATGAGCAGTTCTTC. It specifies CASSAGLAGYNEQFF.